The 4 T cell receptor beta chains presented below share a single source sample, sequenced in a study of PD-L1 blockade in urothelial cancer. Clones were read by immunoSEQ multiplex PCR, and TCRdb kept only the in-frame ones, dropping some. The sample has about 130,000 clones, roughly 80% seen once. Stated time point: pretreatment peripheral blood. The sample here was PBMCs, taken around atezolizumab (anti-PD-L1) treatment. These receptors all stem from a man aged 50 to 59 with urothelial cancer.

The chain carries TRBV11-2 and TRBJ2-3; D gene ambiguous. V lost 2 bases and J lost 7, with 7 bases in between. The CDR3 runs to 12 residues. CDR1 and CDR2 from the germline V gene are SGHAT and FQNNGV. The CDR3 DNA reads TGTGCCAGCAGCTTAAATCTTTATACGCAGTATTTT. It yields the protein CASSLNLYTQYF.

The V call is TRBV6-6, the J call TRBJ1-1, with D possibly being TRBD1 (5 bases). The germline CDR1 and CDR2 sequences are MNHNY and SVGAGI (reference sequence). V lost 5 bases and J lost 4, with 17 bases in between. This CDR3 has 15 residues. The CDR3, as DNA: TGTGCCAGCAGTGACAGTCGGAGGGGCGGCACTGAAGCTTTCTTT. Translation: CASSDSRRGGTEAFF.

The chain has TRBV18 and TRBJ2-1; perhaps TRBD2 as D (7 bases). V was trimmed by 3 bases and J by 8 bases, leaving 17 bases between them. The CDR3 has 15 amino acids. Germline V CDR1 and CDR2: KGHSH, LQKENI. The CDR3 spells CASSPSAKGGDEQFF. The CDR3, as DNA: TGTGCCAGCTCACCGTCGGCCAAAGGGGGGGATGAGCAGTTCTTC.

The chain has TRBV19 and TRBJ2-2; 11 bases agree with TRBD2. Germline CDR1 is LNHDA and CDR2 is SQIVND (reference sequence). With 3 bases clipped from V and 6 bases from J, the junction kept 24 bases outside the gene matches. CDR3 length: 22 amino acids. The CDR3 is CASSISLAGGPSSFVKPGELFF. The DNA of the CDR3 is TGTGCCAGTAGTATTTCGTTAGCGGGAGGGCCCTCCTCTTTTGTTAAGCCCGGGGAGCTGTTTTTT.